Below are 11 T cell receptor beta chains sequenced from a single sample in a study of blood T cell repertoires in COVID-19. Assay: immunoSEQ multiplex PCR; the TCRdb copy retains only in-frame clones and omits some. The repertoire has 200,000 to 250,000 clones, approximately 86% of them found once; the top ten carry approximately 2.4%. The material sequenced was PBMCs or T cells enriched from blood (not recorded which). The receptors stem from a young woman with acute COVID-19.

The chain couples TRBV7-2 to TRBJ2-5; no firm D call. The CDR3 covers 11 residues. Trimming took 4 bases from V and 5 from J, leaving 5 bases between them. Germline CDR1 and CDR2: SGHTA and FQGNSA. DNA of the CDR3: TGTGCCAGCAGCTCCCGGGAGACCCAGTACTTC. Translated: CASSSRETQYF.

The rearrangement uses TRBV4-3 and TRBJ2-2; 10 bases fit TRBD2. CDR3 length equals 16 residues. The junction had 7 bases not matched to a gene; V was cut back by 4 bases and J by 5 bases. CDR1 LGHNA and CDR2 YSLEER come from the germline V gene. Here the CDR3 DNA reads TGCGCCAGCAGCCTGGAGCGGGGGGGATCGACCGGGGAGCTGTTTTTT. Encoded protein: CASSLERGGSTGELFF.

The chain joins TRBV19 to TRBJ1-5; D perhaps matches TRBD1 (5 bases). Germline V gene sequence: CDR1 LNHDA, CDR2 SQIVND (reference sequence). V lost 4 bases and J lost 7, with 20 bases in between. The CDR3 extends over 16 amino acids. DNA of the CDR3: TGTGCCAGTAGTACCGCCGGGACTCCAGGAGGGCAGCCCCAGCATTTT. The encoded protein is CASSTAGTPGGQPQHF. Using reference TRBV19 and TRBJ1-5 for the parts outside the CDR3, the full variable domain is DGGITQSPKYLFRKEGQNVTLSCEQNLNHDAMYWYRQDPGQGLRLIYYSQIVNDFQKGDIAEGYSVSREKKESFPLTVTSAQKNPTAFYLCASSTAGTPGGQPQHFGDGTRLSIL.

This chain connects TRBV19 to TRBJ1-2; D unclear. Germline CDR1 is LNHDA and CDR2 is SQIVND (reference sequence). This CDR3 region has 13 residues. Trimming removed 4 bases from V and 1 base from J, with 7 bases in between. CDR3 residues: CASSTGSNYGYTF. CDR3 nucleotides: TGTGCCAGTAGTACTGGTAGTAACTATGGCTACACCTTC.

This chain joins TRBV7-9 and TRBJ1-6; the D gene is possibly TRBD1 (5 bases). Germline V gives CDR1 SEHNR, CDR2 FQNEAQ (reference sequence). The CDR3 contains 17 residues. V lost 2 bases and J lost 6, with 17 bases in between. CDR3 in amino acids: CASSLIGGLGSNSPLHF. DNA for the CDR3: TGTGCCAGCAGCTTAATCGGGGGGTTGGGGAGTAATTCACCCCTCCACTTT.

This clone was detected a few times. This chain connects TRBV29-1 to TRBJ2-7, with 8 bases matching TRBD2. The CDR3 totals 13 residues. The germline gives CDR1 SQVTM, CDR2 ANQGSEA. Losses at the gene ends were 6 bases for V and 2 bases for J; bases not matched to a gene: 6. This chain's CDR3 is CSVGLASAYEQYF. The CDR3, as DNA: TGCAGCGTCGGACTAGCCTCAGCCTACGAGCAGTACTTC.

CDR3 bases: TGTGCCATGCAAGGACAGGGCTTAAGCTCTGGAAACACCATATATTTT. It codes for CAMQGQGLSSGNTIYF. The gene calls are TRBV10-3 and TRBJ1-3, with TRBD1 matching over 8 bases. Unmatched junction bases numbered 10, after V lost 9 bases and J lost 0 bases. The germline V gene has CDR1 ENHRY and CDR2 SYGVKD. CDR3 length: 16 amino acids.

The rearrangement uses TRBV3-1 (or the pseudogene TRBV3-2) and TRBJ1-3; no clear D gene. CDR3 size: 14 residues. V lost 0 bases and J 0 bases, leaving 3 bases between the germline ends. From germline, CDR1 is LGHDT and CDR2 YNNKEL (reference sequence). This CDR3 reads CASSQDYSGNTIYF. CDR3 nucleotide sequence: TGTGCCAGCAGCCAAGACTACTCTGGAAACACCATATATTTT.

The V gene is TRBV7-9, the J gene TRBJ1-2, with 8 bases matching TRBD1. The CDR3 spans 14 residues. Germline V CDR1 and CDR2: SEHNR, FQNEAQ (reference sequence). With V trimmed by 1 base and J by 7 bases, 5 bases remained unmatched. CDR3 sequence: CASSLGTGGSGYTF. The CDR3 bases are TGTGCCAGCAGCTTAGGAACAGGGGGAAGTGGCTACACCTTC.

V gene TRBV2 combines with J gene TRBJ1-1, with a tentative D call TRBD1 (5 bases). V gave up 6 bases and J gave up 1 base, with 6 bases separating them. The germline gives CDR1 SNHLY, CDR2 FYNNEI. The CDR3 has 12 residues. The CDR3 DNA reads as TGTGCCAGCAGGGGGGGGAACACTGAAGCTTTCTTT. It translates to CASRGGNTEAFF.

As DNA, the CDR3 is TGCGCCAGCAGCCAACCTAGCGGGGGCACAGATACGCAGTATTTT. This translates into CASSQPSGGTDTQYF. The rearrangement joins TRBV4-3 to TRBJ2-3, with 9 nucleotides matching TRBD2. CDR1 is LGHNA and CDR2 is YSLEER in the germline V gene. The CDR3 sequence is 15 residues long. V trimming: 2 bases; J trimming: 1 base; junction bases outside the gene matches: 1.